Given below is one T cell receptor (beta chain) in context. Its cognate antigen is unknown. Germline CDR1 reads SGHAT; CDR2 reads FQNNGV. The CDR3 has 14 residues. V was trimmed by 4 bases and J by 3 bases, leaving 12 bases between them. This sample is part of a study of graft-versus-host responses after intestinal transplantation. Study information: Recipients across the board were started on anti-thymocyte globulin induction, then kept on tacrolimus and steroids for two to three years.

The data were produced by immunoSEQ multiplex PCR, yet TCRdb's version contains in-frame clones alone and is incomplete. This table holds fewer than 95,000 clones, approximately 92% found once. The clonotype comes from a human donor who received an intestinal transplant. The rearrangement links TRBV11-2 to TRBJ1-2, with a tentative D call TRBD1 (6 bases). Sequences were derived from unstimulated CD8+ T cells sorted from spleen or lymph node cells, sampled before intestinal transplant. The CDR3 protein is CASSWIQGDYGYTF. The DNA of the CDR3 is TGTGCCAGCAGCTGGATACAGGGTGACTATGGCTACACCTTC. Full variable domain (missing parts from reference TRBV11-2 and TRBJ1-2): EAGVAQSPRYKIIEKRQSVAFWCNPISGHATLYWYQQILGQGPKLLIQFQNNGVVDDSQLPKDRFSAERLKGVDSTLKIQPAKLEDSAVYLCASSWIQGDYGYTFGSGTRLTVV.